This record looks at one T cell receptor beta chain sequence and its context. Its antigen is not known. The data are from a study of CD8+ T cells in alopecia areata. Study at large: At a dose of 5 to 10 mg twice daily, oral tofacitinib was given to treated patients.

Extracted RNA was reverse transcribed into cDNA, the sequencing template. Some clones are missing from TCRdb's copy, which holds only in-frame ones; the method was immunoSEQ multiplex PCR. The repertoire holds 90,000 to 100,000 clones, with 41% as singletons. Germline CDR1 and CDR2: SGHVS and FQNEAQ. V gave up 4 bases and J gave up 5 bases, with 9 bases separating them. This CDR3 spans 12 amino acids. Broader study findings: Mice gave a clearer picture of TCR sharing than patients did, possibly for HLA-related reasons.

The chain links TRBV7-8 to TRBJ2-7; D not certain. Sequencing was performed on CD4+ T cells sorted from blood. This sequence originates from a human donor with alopecia areata. For the CDR3, the DNA is TGTGCCAGCAGCTATGGGAAGGACGAGCAGTACTTC. The encoded protein is CASSYGKDEQYF. Full variable domain (remainder filled in from reference TRBV7-8 and TRBJ2-7): GAGVSQSPRYKVAKRGQDVALRCDPISGHVSLFWYQQALGQGPEFLTYFQNEAQLDKSGLPSDRFFAERPEGSVSTLKIQRTQQEDSAVYLCASSYGKDEQYFGPGTRLTVT.